This T cell receptor beta chain emerged from a study of OX40 agonist ivuxolimab in advanced cancers. Sequenced by immunoSEQ multiplex PCR; TCRdb stores in-frame clones only, minus some. The sample consists of around 67,000 clones, about 85% of them appearing once. As concerns this clone: Antigen: not known.

Study observations and caveats: Several nonresponders also turned out to have low normalized T-cell clonal expansion.

The CDR3 sequence is 16 residues long. Germline V gene sequence: CDR1 SGHTA, CDR2 FQGNSA. J was trimmed by 2 bases and V by 6 bases; bases with no gene match: 8. The chain uses TRBV7-2 and TRBJ2-5, with 11 nucleotides matching TRBD1. The sequences come from CD4+ or CD8+ T cells sorted from blood, collected in a trial of the OX40 agonist ivuxolimab. The sequence came from an adult with an advanced solid tumor such as melanoma, head and neck, liver or kidney cancer. The CDR3 here is CASRTGTGGWQETQYF. The CDR3 nucleotides are TGTGCCAGCAGAACCGGGACAGGGGGGTGGCAAGAGACCCAGTACTTC. Drawing the rest from reference TRBV7-2 and TRBJ2-5, the complete variable domain is GAGVSQSPSNKVTEKGKDVELRCDPISGHTALYWYRQSLGQGLEFLIYFQGNSAPDKSGLPSDRFSAERTGGSVSTLTIQRTQQEDSAVYLCASRTGTGGWQETQYFGPGTRLLVL.